The clone carrying this T cell receptor (beta chain) was counted many times. Its target is not known. The germline CDR1 and CDR2 sequences are MNHNS and SASEGT. This CDR3 comprises 15 residues. The junction had 4 bases not matched to a gene; V was cut back by 4 bases and J by 6 bases. The entry originates in a study of CD8 T cells in ankylosing spondylitis. Study-wide findings and caveats: Within ankylosing spondylitis blood, a TCR beta motif made up of under 10 highly homologous variants appeared to be characteristic. Previous work reported some of these motif variants in the synovial fluid and blood of reactive arthritis. Disease-linked clones reportedly showed significant enrichment in matched ankylosing spondylitis synovial fluid.

Library preparation for TCR beta used quantitative 5'-RACE with molecular barcodes. TCRdb re-analysed the 5' RACE reads in MiXCR, keeping a single row per CDR3 protein. Here the sample spans about 160,000 distinct CDR3 sequences, 15% to 20% being singletons. Sequencing used blood, either unsorted or a sorted T cell fraction (not recorded which). This chain uses TRBV6-1 with TRBJ2-1, with 12 nucleotides matching TRBD2. The origin of this receptor is a male donor with ankylosing spondylitis or in good health (not recorded which). This CDR3 is CASSAASGRANEQFF. The CDR3 DNA follows: TGTGCCAGCAGTGCTGCTAGCGGGAGGGCCAATGAGCAGTTCTTC.